These 20 T cell receptor beta chains came from one sample sequenced in a study of T cells in Graves' hyperthyroidism and ophthalmopathy. It was RNA transcripts that yielded the amplified TCR beta CDR3 regions. The HTBI primer set was used in a first-round RT-PCR of the TCR CDR3. Via MiXCR, TCRdb re-called the multiplex PCR reads, giving one row per CDR3 protein. Of fewer than 700,000 distinct CDR3 sequences listed, roughly 18% are singletons. The sample taken for sequencing was blood. These receptors all stem from a young woman with Graves' ophthalmopathy.

In its sample, this clonotype was seen a few times. This chain joins TRBV5-4 and TRBJ2-7; either TRBD1 or TRBD2 may supply D (5 bases each). Germline V gene data show CDR1 as SGHNT and CDR2 as YYREEE (reference sequence). The ends were cut back, 0 bases at V and 5 bases at J, with 12 bases in the middle. CDR3 length equals 14 residues. CDR3 residues: CASSLGREIDEQYF. The CDR3 nucleotides are TGTGCCAGCAGCTTGGGCAGGGAGATCGACGAGCAGTACTTC.

This clonotype appeared many times. This chain uses TRBV11-1 with TRBJ2-3; TRBD2 agrees at 11 bases. The CDR3 is 17 amino acids. After removal of 4 bases from V and 3 bases from J, the junction contained 9 bases not matched to a gene. Germline lookup yields CDR1 SGHAT and CDR2 FQDESV (reference sequence). This CDR3 reads CASSYYTLAGATDTQYF. The CDR3, as DNA: TGTGCCAGCAGCTACTATACACTAGCGGGGGCGACAGATACGCAGTATTTT.

The chain links TRBV6-6 to TRBJ2-2; D is unresolved. The CDR3 is 14 residues long. Germline lookup yields CDR1 MNHNY and CDR2 SVGAGI (reference sequence). The V and J ends lost 2 bases and 5 bases respectively, with 9 bases between them. The DNA for the CDR3 is TGTGCCAGCAGTTACGATCCCGGAACCGGGGAGCTGTTTTTT. Translating gives CASSYDPGTGELFF.

This clonotype was detected a few times. V is TRBV10-3 and J is TRBJ2-1; possibly TRBD1 for D (5 bases). The V end lost 3 bases, the J end lost 2 bases, and 11 bases lay between the germline ends. Germline V lookup: CDR1 ENHRY, CDR2 SYGVKD. This CDR3 has 15 amino acids. CDR3 DNA sequence: TGTGCCATCAGTGAAGACAGTTCCACCTACAATGAGCAGTTCTTC. Protein sequence: CAISEDSSTYNEQFF.

The J gene is TRBJ2-7, the V gene TRBV19, with D tentatively TRBD2 (7 bases). The CDR3 spans 12 residues. CDR1 is LNHDA, CDR2 SQIVND, per germline (reference sequence). V lost 10 bases to trimming and J lost 2 bases, with 12 bases between them. CDR3 nucleotide sequence: TGTGCCACCCGGGGGGCTACCTACGAGCAGTACTTC. Its protein is CATRGATYEQYF.

There are many counts of this clonotype. V gene TRBV28 combines with J gene TRBJ2-3; 8 nucleotides line up with TRBD1. The CDR3 extends over 15 amino acids. The V segment lost 8 bases and the J segment 3 bases; nucleotides outside the gene matches: 10. CDR1 and CDR2 from the germline V gene are MDHEN and SYDVKM. The CDR3 sequence: CASVKTGAHTDTQYF. CDR3 nucleotide sequence: TGTGCCAGCGTAAAGACAGGGGCTCATACAGATACGCAGTATTTT.

In this sample, this clonotype turned up a few times. This chain uses TRBV6-1 with TRBJ2-1; D may be TRBD1 (5 bases). The CDR3 covers 14 residues. Germline assignment: CDR1 MNHNS and CDR2 SASEGT. V lost 2 bases to trimming and J lost 4 bases, with 9 bases between them. The CDR3 coding sequence is TGTGCCAGCAGTGAAACTCCAGGGTACAATGAGCAGTTCTTC. Translation: CASSETPGYNEQFF.

V gene TRBV5-6 combines with J gene TRBJ1-6; 7 bases match TRBD1. Trimming at V came to 3 bases and at J to 8 bases, leaving 8 bases not matched to a gene. This CDR3 has 15 residues. Germline V CDR1 and CDR2: SGHDT, YYEEEE. The CDR3, as DNA: TGTGCCAGCAGCTCACCGGGACAGATTCATTCACCCCTCCACTTT. Encoded protein: CASSSPGQIHSPLHF.

This clonotype was observed a few times. This chain links TRBV20-1 with TRBJ1-2; tentative D call: TRBD1 (5 bases). Germline assignment: CDR1 DFQATT and CDR2 SNEGSKA (reference sequence). CDR3 size: 13 residues. Trimming pared 6 bases from V and 7 bases from J, leaving 18 bases between. CDR3 sequence (DNA): TGCAGTGCGAGGGCGGGGGGACCTCCTGGCTACACCTTC. It is translated as CSARAGGPPGYTF.

This clonotype was observed at least ten times. The chain recombines TRBV7-2 with TRBJ2-4; D unclear. CDR1 and CDR2 (germline): SGHTA, FQGNSA. The CDR3 loop spans 16 amino acids. V was trimmed by 5 bases and J by 3 bases, leaving 17 bases between them. Written as DNA, the CDR3 is TGTGCCAGCAGCGCCGACCGGGCTTTTGGCAAAAACATTCAGTACTTC. It encodes CASSADRAFGKNIQYF.

This clonotype was seen many times. The J gene is TRBJ2-7, the V gene TRBV7-2; TRBD1 aligns across 11 bases. CDR3 length equals 15 residues. Germline V gene data show CDR1 as SGHTA and CDR2 as FQGNSA. Trimming at V came to 4 bases and at J to 0 bases, leaving 2 bases not matched to a gene. CDR3 sequence: CASSSGTGGSYEQYF. The CDR3 coding sequence is TGTGCCAGCAGCTCCGGGACAGGGGGCTCCTACGAGCAGTACTTC.

This clonotype was counted between two and nine times. The rearrangement uses TRBV6-2 or TRBV6-3 and TRBJ1-1; D possibly corresponds to TRBD1 (6 bases). Germline lookup yields CDR1 MNHEY and CDR2 SVGEGT. V was trimmed by 6 bases and J by 10 bases, leaving 15 bases between them. This CDR3 has 12 amino acids. This CDR3 reads CASSLTGSGAFF. The CDR3, as DNA: TGTGCCAGCAGCCTTACAGGGTCGGGAGCTTTCTTT.

This clonotype was detected ten times or more. This rearrangement joins TRBV3-1 to TRBJ2-7; 8 bases agree with TRBD2. This CDR3 spans 12 amino acids. Per germline, CDR1 LGHDT and CDR2 YNNKEL (reference sequence). The V segment lost 3 bases and the J segment 7 bases; nucleotides outside the gene matches: 2. CDR3 sequence reads: CASSHTGGEQYF. CDR3 DNA sequence: TGTGCCAGCAGCCACACGGGAGGGGAGCAGTACTTC.

This clonotype was observed at least ten times. This chain joins TRBV28 and TRBJ1-1; TRBD1 might be the D (6 bases). Germline lookup yields CDR1 MDHEN and CDR2 SYDVKM. The V end was cut by 8 bases, the J end by 1 base, with 20 bases between. This CDR3 comprises 16 residues. The CDR3 is CASWHQRQGGNTEAFF. For the CDR3, the DNA is TGTGCCAGCTGGCACCAGCGACAAGGGGGGAACACTGAAGCTTTCTTT.

This clonotype was counted many times. J is TRBJ1-4 and V is TRBV30; D gene uncertain. The CDR3 extends over 15 amino acids. The germline CDR1 and CDR2 sequences are GTSNPN and SVGIG (reference sequence). Trimming shortened V by 2 bases and J by 0 bases, and 10 bases separated the two germline ends. In DNA form, the CDR3 reads TGTGCCTGGAGTTCCCACGGAGCAACTAATGAAAAACTGTTTTTT. It encodes CAWSSHGATNEKLFF.

J is TRBJ2-1 and V is TRBV25-1; D tentatively fits TRBD1 or TRBD2 (5 bases each). CDR3 length: 16 residues. V was shortened by 3 bases and J by 3 bases, with 15 bases between the two germline ends. The germline V gene has CDR1 MGHDK and CDR2 SYGVNS. In DNA form, the CDR3 reads TGTGCCAGCAGTGACCCCAGAAGAGGGGACTACAATGAGCAGTTCTTC. Translating it yields CASSDPRRGDYNEQFF.

This clonotype appeared many times. The gene calls are TRBV7-2 and TRBJ2-1; perhaps TRBD2 as D (6 bases). Germline V gives CDR1 SGHTA, CDR2 FQGNSA. The CDR3 spans 16 residues. The germline V and J ends were trimmed by 2 bases and 2 bases, with 13 bases remaining between them. The CDR3 coding sequence is TGTGCCAGCAGCTTAATCCTGGCGGGACCCTACAATGAGCAGTTCTTC. Amino acids: CASSLILAGPYNEQFF.

This clonotype was observed a few times. The chain links TRBV5-8 to TRBJ2-2, with 8 bases aligning to TRBD2. V dropped 2 bases and J dropped 5; count of bases not matched to a gene: 8. CDR1 and CDR2 from the germline V gene are SGHTS and YDEGEE. CDR3 length: 16 amino acids. DNA of the CDR3: TGTGCCAGCAGCTTCGATGCCGGGGGGGGGACCGGGGAGCTGTTTTTT. It encodes CASSFDAGGGTGELFF.

In its sample, this clonotype was seen a few times. The V gene is TRBV4-1, the J gene TRBJ2-5; D gene uncertain. Germline V gene data show CDR1 as MGHRA and CDR2 as YSYEKL. V gave up 1 base and J gave up 5 bases, with 11 bases separating them. CDR3 length: 14 amino acids. The CDR3, as DNA: TGCGCCAGCAGCCAAGTTGCAGCCCCGGAGACCCAGTACTTC. It translates to CASSQVAAPETQYF.

This clonotype has a count of ten or more. The V call is TRBV7-2, the J call TRBJ2-7, with a possible D match to TRBD2 (7 bases). Trimming shortened V by 5 bases and J by 5 bases, and 22 bases separated the two germline ends. Germline V gene data show CDR1 as SGHTA and CDR2 as FQGNSA. The CDR3 has 16 residues. CDR3 sequence reads: CASSPRGFGRAHEQYF. The CDR3 DNA reads as TGTGCCAGCAGCCCAAGGGGGTTTGGGAGGGCCCACGAGCAGTACTTC.